The clone carrying this T cell receptor (beta chain) was observed many times. Its antigen is not identified. Breast cancer patients provided tissue from their axillary draining lymph nodes. The entry originates in a study of breast tumors, draining lymph nodes, adjacent tissues. General study points: Compared with basal-like, luminal-like tumors shared significantly more repertoire with nontumor tissue.

TCRdb reanalysed the multiplex PCR reads using MiXCR and keeps one entry per CDR3 protein. In the table there are approximately 130,000 distinct CDR3 sequences, under 25% of which are singletons. Per germline, CDR1 LNHDA and CDR2 SQIVND (reference sequence). The CDR3 loop spans 16 amino acids. Trimming took 3 bases from V and 4 from J; bases not matched to a gene: 6. This chain uses TRBV19 with TRBJ2-5; TRBD2 agrees at 12 bases. The source is a female donor with breast cancer. Some clones in this sample may be carry-over from other donors' samples. Sequencing was performed on axillary lymph node tissue. In DNA, the CDR3 is TGTGCCAGTAGTATTTACGTGGGACTAGCGGGAGAGACCCAGTACTTC. Translating it yields CASSIYVGLAGETQYF.